These T cell receptor beta chains were read from a single sample in a study of early T cells in non-severe SARS-CoV-2 infection. TCRdb used MiXCR to reprocess the 5' RACE reads, holding one entry per CDR3 protein. The sample comprises under 90,000 distinct CDR3 sequences, 12% to 15% of which are singletons, and around 5.8% rests with the top ten. The specimen was whole blood. These receptors were collected from an adult who was a healthcare worker with PCR-confirmed SARS-CoV-2 infection or an uninfected control (not recorded which). Each CDR3 is given with its conserved first and last residue. The D gene is left open where the match is weak. Some rows have no size entry. The others give once, few or many, or a class for an expanded clone.

V: TRBV27; size: NA; J: TRBJ2-2; D: NA; length: 15; DNA: TGTGCCAGCAGTTTCCGACAGGGAGGGACCGGGGAGCTGTTTTTT; CDR3: CASSFRQGGTGELFF
V: TRBV2; size: NA; J: TRBJ1-5; D: NA; length: 14; DNA: TGTGCCAGCAGGGAGGGGGTCGGCAATCAGCCCCAGCATTTT; CDR3: CASREGVGNQPQHF
V: TRBV29-1; size: NA; J: TRBJ2-3; D: NA; length: 11; DNA: TGCAGCGTCGACAGCTCAGATACGCAGTATTTT; CDR3: CSVDSSDTQYF
V: TRBV25-1; size: few; J: TRBJ1-1; D: NA; length: 16; DNA: TGTGCCAGCAGTCCAGAGACAGCGATCATGAACACTGAAGCTTTCTTT; CDR3: CASSPETAIMNTEAFF
V: TRBV29-1; size: NA; J: TRBJ1-4; D: NA; length: 13; DNA: TGCAGCGTTGGTGGCAGGGGAGGTGAAAAACTGTTTTTT; CDR3: CSVGGRGGEKLFF
V: TRBV6-5; size: few; J: TRBJ2-1; D: NA; length: 13; DNA: TGTGCCAGCAGTAACATCGGACCCTGGGGTTGGTTCTTC; CDR3: CASSNIGPWGWFF
V: TRBV19; size: few; J: TRBJ2-5; D: TRBD1; length: 17; DNA: TGTGCCAGTAGTCCCGGGGACAGGATAGTTTACCAAGAGACCCAGTACTTC; CDR3: CASSPGDRIVYQETQYF
V: TRBV2; size: NA; J: TRBJ1-2; D: NA; length: 12; DNA: TGTGCCAGCAGTCCCCACCCGAAAGGCTACACCTTC; CDR3: CASSPHPKGYTF
V: TRBV3-1; size: NA; J: TRBJ2-7; D: NA; length: 15; DNA: TGTGCCAGCAGCCAAGAGTATAGTACCGCTGCCGAGCAGTACTTC; CDR3: CASSQEYSTAAEQYF
V: TRBV11-2; size: few; J: TRBJ2-1; D: NA; length: 13; DNA: TGTGCCAGCAGCTTAGTGGTTTACAATGAGCAGTTCTTC; CDR3: CASSLVVYNEQFF
V: TRBV20-1; size: few; J: TRBJ2-7; D: NA; length: 14; DNA: TGCAGTGCTAGAGACCGGGACCGCACCTACGAGCAGTACTTC; CDR3: CSARDRDRTYEQYF
V: TRBV24-1; size: NA; J: TRBJ1-2; D: NA; length: 13; DNA: TGTGCCACCAGTGATTTAAGGGGCTATGGCTACACCTTC; CDR3: CATSDLRGYGYTF
V: TRBV10-1; size: NA; J: TRBJ1-3; D: NA; length: 17; DNA: TGCGCCAGCAGTGAGTCGAAAAGGGGCAGGTCTGGAAACACCATATATTTT; CDR3: CASSESKRGRSGNTIYF
V: TRBV28; size: NA; J: TRBJ2-7; D: NA; length: 13; DNA: TGTGCCAGCAGCGGGGCCATCTCCTACGAGCAGTACTTC; CDR3: CASSGAISYEQYF
V: TRBV5-4; size: few; J: TRBJ2-7; D: TRBD1; length: 14; DNA: TGTGCCAGCAGCTTGGAGGGACAGGCCTACGAGCAGTACTTC; CDR3: CASSLEGQAYEQYF
V: TRBV3-1; size: many; J: TRBJ2-2; D: NA; length: 14; DNA: TGTGCCAGCAGCCCCCGGGACAAATCCGGGGAGCTGTTTTTT; CDR3: CASSPRDKSGELFF
V: TRBV4-1; size: NA; J: TRBJ2-1; D: NA; length: 14; DNA: TGCGCCAGCAGCCAGGGACAAACCTTCAATGAGCAGTTCTTC; CDR3: CASSQGQTFNEQFF
V: TRBV6-2/TRBV6-3; size: few; J: TRBJ1-2; D: NA; length: 15; DNA: TGTGCCAGCAGTTACTCTACAGCATTCAACTATGGCTACACCTTC; CDR3: CASSYSTAFNYGYTF
V: TRBV9; size: few; J: TRBJ1-3; D: NA; length: 15; DNA: TGTGCCAGCAGCCCAGGCGGGGGGTCTGGAAACACCATATATTTT; CDR3: CASSPGGGSGNTIYF
V: TRBV4-1; size: many; J: TRBJ2-1; D: NA; length: 15; DNA: TGCGCCAGCAGCCAAGAGGGCCGGCCCCACAATGAGCAGTTCTTC; CDR3: CASSQEGRPHNEQFF
V: TRBV28; size: NA; J: TRBJ2-3; D: NA; length: 17; DNA: TGTGCCAGCAGACCACCCGGGAGTTCGCCTAGCACAGATACGCAGTATTTT; CDR3: CASRPPGSSPSTDTQYF
V: TRBV11-2; size: NA; J: TRBJ2-3; D: TRBD2; length: 17; DNA: TGTGCCAGCAGCTACGCCCCCAGGCGGGGGGACACAGATACGCAGTATTTT; CDR3: CASSYAPRRGDTDTQYF
V: TRBV3-1; size: once; J: TRBJ1-2; D: NA; length: 14; DNA: TGTGCCAGCAGCCAAGGGTCAAGTAACTATGGCTACACCTTC; CDR3: CASSQGSSNYGYTF
V: TRBV7-6; size: few; J: TRBJ1-5; D: NA; length: 15; DNA: TGTGCCAGCAGCTCCTCCGACAGCGGGAATCAGCCCCAGCATTTT; CDR3: CASSSSDSGNQPQHF
V: TRBV11-2; size: few; J: TRBJ2-1; D: NA; length: 14; DNA: TGTGCCAGCAGCTTAGCGGGACTCAGCAATGAGCAGTTCTTC; CDR3: CASSLAGLSNEQFF
V: TRBV5-1; size: NA; J: TRBJ2-5; D: NA; length: 14; DNA: TGCGCCAGCAGCGGCCTGGGGAGCGGGGAGACCCAGTACTTC; CDR3: CASSGLGSGETQYF
V: TRBV6-2/TRBV6-3; size: few; J: TRBJ2-7; D: TRBD1; length: 15; DNA: TGTGCCAGCAGTTACTCGGGGGACAGCTCCTACGAGCAGTACTTC; CDR3: CASSYSGDSSYEQYF
V: TRBV6-5; size: NA; J: TRBJ2-1; D: TRBD2; length: 14; DNA: TGTGCCACCTACCGCGGGGGTATTGGCAATGAGCAGTTCTTC; CDR3: CATYRGGIGNEQFF
V: TRBV7-9; size: NA; J: TRBJ1-1; D: NA; length: 17; DNA: TGTGCCAGCAGCTTAAAGGAGGCGGGCAGGTGGAACACTGAAGCTTTCTTT; CDR3: CASSLKEAGRWNTEAFF
V: TRBV10-3; size: NA; J: TRBJ1-1; D: NA; length: 15; DNA: TGTGCCATCAGTGAGTCGATCTCCAGAAACACTGAAGCTTTCTTT; CDR3: CAISESISRNTEAFF
V: TRBV11-1; size: NA; J: TRBJ2-2; D: TRBD2; length: 15; DNA: TGTGCCAGCAGCTCTCGCCGGGGGGATACCGGGGAGCTGTTTTTT; CDR3: CASSSRRGDTGELFF
V: TRBV4-2; size: NA; J: TRBJ2-7; D: NA; length: 15; DNA: TGTGCCAGCAGCCAATCCCCAGGGGAGGCCTACGAGCAGTACTTC; CDR3: CASSQSPGEAYEQYF
V: TRBV6-2/TRBV6-3; size: few; J: TRBJ1-1; D: TRBD1; length: 13; DNA: TGTGCCAGCCGACAGGGAAGGAACACTGAAGCTTTCTTT; CDR3: CASRQGRNTEAFF